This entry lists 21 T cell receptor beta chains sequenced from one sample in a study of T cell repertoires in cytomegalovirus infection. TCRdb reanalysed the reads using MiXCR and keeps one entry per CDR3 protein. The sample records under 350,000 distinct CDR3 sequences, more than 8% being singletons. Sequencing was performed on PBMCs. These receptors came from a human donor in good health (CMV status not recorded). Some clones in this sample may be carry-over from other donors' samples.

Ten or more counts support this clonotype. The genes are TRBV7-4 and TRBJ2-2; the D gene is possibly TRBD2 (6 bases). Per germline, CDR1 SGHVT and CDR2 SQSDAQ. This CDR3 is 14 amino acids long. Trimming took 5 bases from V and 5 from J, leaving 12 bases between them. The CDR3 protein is CASSLSSVTGELFF. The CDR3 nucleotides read TGTGCCAGCAGCCTCTCTAGCGTAACCGGGGAGCTGTTTTTT. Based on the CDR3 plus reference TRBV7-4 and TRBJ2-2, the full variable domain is GAGVSQSPRYKVAKRGRDVALRCDSISGHVTLYWYRQTLGQGSEVLTYSQSDAQRDKSGRPSGRFSAERPERSVSTLKIQRTEQGDSAVYLCASSLSSVTGELFFGEGSRLTVL.

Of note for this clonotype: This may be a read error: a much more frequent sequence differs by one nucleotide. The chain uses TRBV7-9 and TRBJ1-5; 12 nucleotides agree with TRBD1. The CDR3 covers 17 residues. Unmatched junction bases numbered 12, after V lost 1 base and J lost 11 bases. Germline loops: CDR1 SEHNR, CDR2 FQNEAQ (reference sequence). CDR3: CASSLGGGTGGIEAQHF. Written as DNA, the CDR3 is TGTGCCAGCAGCTTAGGGGGGGGGACAGGGGGCATTGAAGCCCAGCATTTT.

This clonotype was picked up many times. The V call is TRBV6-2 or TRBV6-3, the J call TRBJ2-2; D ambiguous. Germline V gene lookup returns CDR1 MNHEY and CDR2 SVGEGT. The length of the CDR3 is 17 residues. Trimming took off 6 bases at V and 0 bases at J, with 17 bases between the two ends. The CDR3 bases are TGTGCCAGCAGGACGCTGGAGTGGGCGACGAACACCGGGGAGCTGTTTTTT. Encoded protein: CASRTLEWATNTGELFF.

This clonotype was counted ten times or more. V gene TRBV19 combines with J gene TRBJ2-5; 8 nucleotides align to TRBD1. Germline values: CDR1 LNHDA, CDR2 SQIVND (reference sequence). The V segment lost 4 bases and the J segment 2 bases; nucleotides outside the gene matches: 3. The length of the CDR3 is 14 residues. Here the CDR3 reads CASSTWTGQETQYF. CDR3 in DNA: TGTGCCAGTAGTACCTGGACAGGGCAAGAGACCCAGTACTTC.

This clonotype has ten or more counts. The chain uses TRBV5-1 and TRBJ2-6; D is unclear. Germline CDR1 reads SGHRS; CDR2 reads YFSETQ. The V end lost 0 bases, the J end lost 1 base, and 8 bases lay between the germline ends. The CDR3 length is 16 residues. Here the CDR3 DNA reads TGCGCCAGCAGCTTGGATGGTCAATCTGGGGCCAACGTCCTGACTTTC. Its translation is CASSLDGQSGANVLTF.

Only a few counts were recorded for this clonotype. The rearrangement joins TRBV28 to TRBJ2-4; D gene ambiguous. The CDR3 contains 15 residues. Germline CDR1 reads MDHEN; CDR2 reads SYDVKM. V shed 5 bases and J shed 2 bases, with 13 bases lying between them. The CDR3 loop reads CASSTRASPKNIQYF. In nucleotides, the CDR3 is TGTGCCAGCAGTACCAGAGCATCTCCCAAAAACATTCAGTACTTC.

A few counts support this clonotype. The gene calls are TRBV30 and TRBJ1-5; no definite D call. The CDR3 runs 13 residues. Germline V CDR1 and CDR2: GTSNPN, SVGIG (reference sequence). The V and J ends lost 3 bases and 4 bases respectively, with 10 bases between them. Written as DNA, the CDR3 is TGTGCCTGGAGCGACGGCCAAAATCAGCCCCAGCATTTT. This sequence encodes CAWSDGQNQPQHF.

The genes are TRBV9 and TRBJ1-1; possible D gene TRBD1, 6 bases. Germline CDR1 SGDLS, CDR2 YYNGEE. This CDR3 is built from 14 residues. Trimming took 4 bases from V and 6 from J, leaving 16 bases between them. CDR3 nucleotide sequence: TGTGCCAGCAGCCCACCACAGGGTAAGGCTGAAGCTTTCTTT. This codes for CASSPPQGKAEAFF.

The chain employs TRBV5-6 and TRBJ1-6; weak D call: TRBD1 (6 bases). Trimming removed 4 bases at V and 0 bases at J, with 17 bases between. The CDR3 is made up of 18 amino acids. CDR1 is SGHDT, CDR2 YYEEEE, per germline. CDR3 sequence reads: CASSPPTGLSSYNSPLHF. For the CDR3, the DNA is TGTGCCAGCAGCCCCCCCACAGGGTTAAGCTCCTATAATTCACCCCTCCACTTT.

The CDR3 protein is CASSLNGIGRSVHYGYTF. The DNA of the CDR3 is TGTGCCAGCAGTTTGAATGGTATTGGGAGGTCCGTACACTATGGCTACACCTTC. V is TRBV28 and J is TRBJ1-2; no clear D. Germline values: CDR1 MDHEN, CDR2 SYDVKM. V dropped 3 bases and J dropped 3 bases, with 23 bases sitting between them. CDR3 size: 18 residues.

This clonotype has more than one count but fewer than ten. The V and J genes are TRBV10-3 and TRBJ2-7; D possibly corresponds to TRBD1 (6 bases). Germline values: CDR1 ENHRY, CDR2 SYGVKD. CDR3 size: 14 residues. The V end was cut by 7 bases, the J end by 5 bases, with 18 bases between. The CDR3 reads CAITRSQGGDEQYF. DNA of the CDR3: TGTGCCATCACCCGATCACAGGGCGGCGACGAGCAGTACTTC.

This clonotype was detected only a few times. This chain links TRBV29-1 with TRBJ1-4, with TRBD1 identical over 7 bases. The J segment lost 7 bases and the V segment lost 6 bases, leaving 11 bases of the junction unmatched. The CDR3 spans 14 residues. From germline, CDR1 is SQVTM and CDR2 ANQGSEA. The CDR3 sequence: CSVQGTASAEKLFF. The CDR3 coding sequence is TGCAGCGTCCAAGGGACAGCCTCCGCTGAAAAACTGTTTTTT.

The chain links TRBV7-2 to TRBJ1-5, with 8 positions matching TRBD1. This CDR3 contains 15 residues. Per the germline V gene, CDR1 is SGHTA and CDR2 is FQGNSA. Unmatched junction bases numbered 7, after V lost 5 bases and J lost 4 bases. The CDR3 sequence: CASSERDRRNQPQHF. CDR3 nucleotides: TGTGCCAGCAGCGAACGGGACAGGCGTAATCAGCCCCAGCATTTT.

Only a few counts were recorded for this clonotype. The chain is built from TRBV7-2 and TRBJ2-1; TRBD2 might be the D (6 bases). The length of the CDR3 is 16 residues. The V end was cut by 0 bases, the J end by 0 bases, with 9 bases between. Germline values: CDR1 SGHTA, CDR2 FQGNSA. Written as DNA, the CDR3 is TGTGCCAGCAGCTTAGCGGCTAGCGACTCCTACAATGAGCAGTTCTTC. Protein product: CASSLAASDSYNEQFF.

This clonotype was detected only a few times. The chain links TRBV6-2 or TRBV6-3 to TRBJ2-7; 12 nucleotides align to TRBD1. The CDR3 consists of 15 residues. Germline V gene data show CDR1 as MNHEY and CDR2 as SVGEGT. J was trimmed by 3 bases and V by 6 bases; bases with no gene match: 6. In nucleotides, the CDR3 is TGTGCCAGCAGAACCGGGACAGGGGGCTTCTACGAGCAGTACTTC. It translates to CASRTGTGGFYEQYF.

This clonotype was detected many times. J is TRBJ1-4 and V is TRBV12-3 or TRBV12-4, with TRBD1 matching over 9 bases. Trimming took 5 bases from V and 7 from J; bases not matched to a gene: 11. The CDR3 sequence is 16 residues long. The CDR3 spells CASSPPGQGTTEKLFF. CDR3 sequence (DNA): TGTGCCAGCAGTCCCCCGGGACAGGGAACGACTGAAAAACTGTTTTTT.

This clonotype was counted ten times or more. The CDR3 loop reads CASSLEGPEQYF. CDR3 bases: TGTGCCAGCAGCTTAGAGGGGCCCGAGCAGTACTTC. The chain links TRBV7-9 to TRBJ2-7; the D gene is possibly TRBD1 (5 bases). CDR3 length: 12 amino acids. V lost 1 base and J lost 6, with 7 bases in between. Germline V CDR1 and CDR2: SEHNR, FQNEAQ (reference sequence).

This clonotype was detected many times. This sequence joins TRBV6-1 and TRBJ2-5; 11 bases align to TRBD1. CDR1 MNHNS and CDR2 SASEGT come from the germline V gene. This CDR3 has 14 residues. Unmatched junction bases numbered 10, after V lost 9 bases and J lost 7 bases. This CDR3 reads CASRTGGSLGTQYF. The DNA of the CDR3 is TGTGCCAGTCGGACAGGGGGCTCCCTTGGGACCCAGTACTTC.

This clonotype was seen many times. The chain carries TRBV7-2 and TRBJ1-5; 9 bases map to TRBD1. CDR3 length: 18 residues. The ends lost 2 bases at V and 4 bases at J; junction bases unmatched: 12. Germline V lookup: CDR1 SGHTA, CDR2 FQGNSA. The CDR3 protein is CASSLFSAGQGRNQPQHF. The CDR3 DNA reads TGTGCCAGCAGCTTATTTTCAGCCGGACAGGGGCGTAATCAGCCCCAGCATTTT.

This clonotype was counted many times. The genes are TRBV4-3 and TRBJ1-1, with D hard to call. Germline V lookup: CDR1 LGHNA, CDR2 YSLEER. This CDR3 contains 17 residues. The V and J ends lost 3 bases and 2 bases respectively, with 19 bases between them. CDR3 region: CASSQAPRWFGNTEAFF. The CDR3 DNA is TGCGCCAGCAGCCAGGCTCCACGGTGGTTCGGAAACACTGAAGCTTTCTTT.

CDR3 sequence: CASSLLGTSSYNEQFF. In DNA, the CDR3 is TGTGCCAGCAGCTTGCTTGGGACTAGCAGCTACAATGAGCAGTTCTTC. The J gene is TRBJ2-1, the V gene TRBV5-5; 9 bases fit TRBD2. From germline, CDR1 is SGHKS and CDR2 YYEKEE (reference sequence). The CDR3 is made up of 16 amino acids. Trimming at V came to 1 base and at J to 3 bases, leaving 5 bases not matched to a gene.